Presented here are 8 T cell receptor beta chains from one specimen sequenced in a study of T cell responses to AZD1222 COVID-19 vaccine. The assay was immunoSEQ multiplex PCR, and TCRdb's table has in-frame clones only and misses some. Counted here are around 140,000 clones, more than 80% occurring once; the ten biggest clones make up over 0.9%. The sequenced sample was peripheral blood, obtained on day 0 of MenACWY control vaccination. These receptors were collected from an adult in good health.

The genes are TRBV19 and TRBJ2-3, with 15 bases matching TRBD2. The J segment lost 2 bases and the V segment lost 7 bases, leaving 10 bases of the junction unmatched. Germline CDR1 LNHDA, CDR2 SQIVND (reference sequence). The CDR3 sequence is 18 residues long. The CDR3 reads CASTGLAGGHPSTDTQYF. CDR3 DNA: TGTGCCAGTACCGGACTAGCGGGAGGGCATCCATCCACAGATACGCAGTATTTT.

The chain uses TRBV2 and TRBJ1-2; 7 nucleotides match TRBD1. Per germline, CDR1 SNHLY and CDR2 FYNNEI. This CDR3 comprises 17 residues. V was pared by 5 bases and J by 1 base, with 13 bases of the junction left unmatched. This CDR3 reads CASSYPLTGSDNYGYTF. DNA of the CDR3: TGTGCCAGCAGTTACCCGCTGACAGGGAGTGATAACTATGGCTACACCTTC.

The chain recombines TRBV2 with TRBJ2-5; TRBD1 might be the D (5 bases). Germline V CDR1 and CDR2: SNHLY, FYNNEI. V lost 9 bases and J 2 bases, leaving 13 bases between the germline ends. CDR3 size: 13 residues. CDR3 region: CASRLGRQETQYF. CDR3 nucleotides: TGTGCCAGTCGGCTGGGGCGTCAAGAGACCCAGTACTTC.

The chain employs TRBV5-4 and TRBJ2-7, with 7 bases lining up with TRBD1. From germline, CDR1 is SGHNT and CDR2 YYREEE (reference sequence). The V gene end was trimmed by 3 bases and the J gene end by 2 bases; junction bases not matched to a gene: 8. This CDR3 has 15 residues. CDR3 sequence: CASSSLQGRTYEQYF. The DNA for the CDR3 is TGTGCCAGCAGCTCCCTACAGGGGAGAACCTACGAGCAGTACTTC.

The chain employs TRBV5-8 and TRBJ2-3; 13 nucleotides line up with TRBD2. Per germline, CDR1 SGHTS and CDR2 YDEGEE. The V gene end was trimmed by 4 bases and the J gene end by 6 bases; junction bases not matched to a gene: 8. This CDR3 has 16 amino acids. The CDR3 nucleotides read TGTGCCAGCAGCCGAGGACTAGCGGGAGAAACCGATACGCAGTATTTT. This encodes CASSRGLAGETDTQYF.

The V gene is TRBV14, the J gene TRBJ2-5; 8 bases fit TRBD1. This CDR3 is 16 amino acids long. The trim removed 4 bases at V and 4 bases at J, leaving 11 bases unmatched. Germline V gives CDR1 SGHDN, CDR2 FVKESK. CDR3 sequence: CASSLRTGIGGETQYF. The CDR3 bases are TGTGCCAGCAGCCTTAGGACAGGGATTGGTGGAGAGACCCAGTACTTC.

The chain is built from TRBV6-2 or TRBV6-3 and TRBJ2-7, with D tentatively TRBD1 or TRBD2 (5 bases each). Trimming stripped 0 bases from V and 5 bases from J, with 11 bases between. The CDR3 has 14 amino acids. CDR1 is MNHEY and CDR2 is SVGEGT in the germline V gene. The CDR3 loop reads CASSYSWGNDEQYF. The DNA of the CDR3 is TGTGCCAGCAGTTACTCTTGGGGGAACGACGAGCAGTACTTC.

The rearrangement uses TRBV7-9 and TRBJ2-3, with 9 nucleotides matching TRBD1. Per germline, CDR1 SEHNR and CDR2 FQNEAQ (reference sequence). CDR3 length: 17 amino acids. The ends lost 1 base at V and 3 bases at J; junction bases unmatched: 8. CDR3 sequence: CASSLGSTGGFTDTQYF. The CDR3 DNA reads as TGTGCCAGCAGCTTAGGTTCAACAGGGGGCTTTACAGATACGCAGTATTTT.